This TCR beta chain was sequenced during a study of cytomegalovirus exposure and HLA in healthy donors. The PCR had 60 Vbeta and 13 Jbeta primers. Sequencing was performed with immunoSEQ multiplex PCR; in TCRdb, only in-frame clones are kept and a portion is missing. This sample has 150,000 to 200,000 clones; just under 85% occur once, and the top ten carry around 5%. Trimming left V 6 bases short and J 1 base short, with 23 bases between. The germline V gene encodes CDR1 WNHNN and CDR2 SYGVQD (reference sequence). The CDR3 contains 18 residues. The TCR comes from a girl aged 5-17 years in good health and CMV-seropositive. The rearrangement uses TRBV10-1 and TRBJ2-3, with a possible D match to TRBD2 (6 bases). The specimen sequenced was PBMCs. The CDR3 reads CASSPRAGTQRGTDTQYF. CDR3 bases: TGCGCCAGCAGCCCTAGAGCGGGCACGCAGCGAGGCACAGATACGCAGTATTTT.